Each of the 11 T cell receptor beta chains below was sequenced from the same sample in a study of blood T cell repertoires in COVID-19. Using immunoSEQ multiplex PCR, the repertoire was profiled, and TCRdb retains in-frame clones only, with some absent. The data contain hundreds of thousands of clones, approximately 88% of them singletons. The sequencing sample was made of peripheral blood. The source of these receptors is a woman in her 30s who had recovered from COVID-19.

CDR3 nucleotides: TGTGCCAGCTCACCACGGGAACCGGGGTACTACTACAATGAGCAGTTCTTC. Protein product: CASSPREPGYYYNEQFF. The chain is built from TRBV18 and TRBJ2-1; tentative D call: TRBD2 (5 bases). The germline CDR1 and CDR2 sequences are KGHSH and LQKENI. The CDR3 covers 17 residues. Trimming removed 1 base at V and 3 bases at J, with 16 bases between.

The chain combines TRBV4-2 with TRBJ1-5, with D perhaps TRBD1 (6 bases). This CDR3 has 17 amino acids. Germline lookup yields CDR1 LGHNA and CDR2 YNFKEQ. V was shortened by 0 bases and J by 5 bases, with 17 bases between the two germline ends. CDR3 nucleotides: TGTGCCAGCAGCCAAGATCCGGGGCAGGGGTTATATCAGCCCCAGCATTTT. This encodes CASSQDPGQGLYQPQHF.

CDR3 bases: TGTGCCCTCGGGTTTTCAACAGATACGCAGTATTTT. Translation gives CALGFSTDTQYF. The chain uses TRBV10-3 and TRBJ2-3; D remains unclear. This CDR3 spans 12 amino acids. V shed 11 bases and J shed 3 bases, with 12 bases lying between them. Per the germline V gene, CDR1 is ENHRY and CDR2 is SYGVKD.

V is TRBV4-3 and J is TRBJ2-1; 8 bases are a match to TRBD2. The CDR3 contains 17 residues. Germline CDR1 is LGHNA and CDR2 is YSLEER. V lost 2 bases to trimming and J lost 7 bases; unmatched junction nucleotides: 13. CDR3 sequence (DNA): TGCGCCAGCAGCCAACTTCCCCCCGCGCGGGGGGCGAATGAGCAGTTCTTC. It yields the protein CASSQLPPARGANEQFF.

The chain links TRBV2 to TRBJ1-2; 7 bases map to TRBD1. V lost 1 base and J lost 4; bases outside the gene matches: 6. This CDR3 comprises 15 residues. Germline values: CDR1 SNHLY, CDR2 FYNNEI. CDR3 residues: CASSEGTGLFYGYTF. The DNA for the CDR3 is TGTGCCAGCAGTGAAGGGACAGGCCTTTTCTATGGCTACACCTTC.

The gene calls are TRBV7-3 and TRBJ2-1; 10 bases are a match to TRBD2. J was trimmed by 4 bases and V by 2 bases; bases with no gene match: 5. The germline gives CDR1 SGHTA, CDR2 FQGTGA. The CDR3 consists of 16 residues. The CDR3 DNA sequence: TGTGCCAGCAGCTTATCCCCAGCGGGGGGGTACAATGAGCAGTTCTTC. Translated: CASSLSPAGGYNEQFF. Variable domain in full (rest from reference TRBV7-3 and TRBJ2-1): GAGVSQTPSNKVTEKGKYVELRCDPISGHTALYWYRQSLGQGPEFLIYFQGTGAADDSGLPNDRFFAVRPEGSVSTLKIQRTERGDSAVYLCASSLSPAGGYNEQFFGPGTRLTVL.

The chain recombines TRBV5-1 with TRBJ2-3, with 9 bases aligning to TRBD1. Germline trimming cut 2 bases from V and 0 bases from J; bases unmatched to any gene: 4. Germline V gene data show CDR1 as SGHRS and CDR2 as YFSETQ. The CDR3 loop spans 16 amino acids. CDR3: CASSFRTGVSTDTQYF. The CDR3 DNA follows: TGCGCCAGCAGCTTCCGGACAGGGGTGAGCACAGATACGCAGTATTTT. Full variable domain (outside the CDR3, taken from reference TRBV5-1 and TRBJ2-3): KAGVTQTPRYLIKTRGQQVTLSCSPISGHRSVSWYQQTPGQGLQFLFEYFSETQRNKGNFPGRFSGRQFSNSRSEMNVSTLELGDSALYLCASSFRTGVSTDTQYFGPGTRLTVL.

This chain connects TRBV10-3 to TRBJ2-1, with 9 bases lining up with TRBD2. With 4 bases clipped from V and 4 bases from J, the junction kept 2 bases outside the gene matches. Germline lookup yields CDR1 ENHRY and CDR2 SYGVKD. The length of the CDR3 is 14 residues. The CDR3 nucleotides read TGTGCCATCAGTGTCACTAGCGGGTACAATGAGCAGTTCTTC. This translates into CAISVTSGYNEQFF.

The chain recombines TRBV23-1 with TRBJ1-1; D is possibly TRBD1 (5 bases). TRBV23-1 is an ORF for which the function is uncertain. V was cut by 0 bases and J by 6 bases, with 17 bases left in between. This CDR3 spans 16 amino acids. CDR3 sequence (DNA): TGCGCCAGCAGTCAATCGGAAGGGGCGGAGAAGCCTGAAGCTTTCTTT. Residues: CASSQSEGAEKPEAFF.

V gene TRBV18 combines with J gene TRBJ1-2, with TRBD1 as a possible D gene (6 bases). Germline CDR1 reads KGHSH; CDR2 reads LQKENI. V shed 0 bases and J shed 10 bases, with 9 bases lying between them. This CDR3 region has 12 residues. CDR3 protein: CASSPPGAFYTF. Written as DNA, the CDR3 is TGTGCCAGCTCACCACCGGGGGCCTTCTACACCTTC.

This sequence joins TRBV7-9 and TRBJ1-4, with TRBD1 identical over 9 bases. The CDR3 has 16 amino acids. Trimming cost V 5 bases and J 4 bases; bases outside gene matches: 8. CDR1 and CDR2 from the germline V gene are SEHNR and FQNEAQ (reference sequence). The CDR3 is CASSPNQGQGNEKLFF. DNA of the CDR3: TGTGCCAGCAGCCCAAACCAGGGACAGGGTAATGAAAAACTGTTTTTT.